This TCR beta chain was observed in a study of cytomegalovirus exposure and HLA in healthy donors. Separate from the approximately 730-subject first cohort, the roughly 120-subject validation cohort was the one that the donors belonged to. Study-level findings and limits: Many donors carried some public TCRs, although rarity characterized most TCR sequences.

Here immunoSEQ multiplex PCR was the method, and the copy in TCRdb shows in-frame clones only, minus some. This sample has 67,000 or so clones; about 94% occur once, and the top ten carry around 1.5%. About this clone: No antigen is known for it.

Trimming removed 8 bases at V and 3 bases at J, with 12 bases between. Germline CDR1 SGDLS, CDR2 YYNGEE. This CDR3 comprises 14 residues. The clonotype was recovered from a man aged 18 to 35 in good health and CMV-seropositive. Source material: PBMCs. The rearrangement uses TRBV9 and TRBJ2-6; a possible D gene is TRBD1 (5 bases). The CDR3 region has the DNA TGTGCCAGTAAAAGGGGTGGTGGGGCCAACGTCCTGACTTTC. Translating gives CASKRGGGANVLTF.